The 19 T cell receptor beta chains presented below share a single source sample, sequenced in a study of neurological immune-mediated disorders. TCRdb reprocessed the 5' RACE reads with MiXCR, giving one entry per CDR3 protein. The sample contains 81,000 or so distinct CDR3 sequences, around 13% of which appear only once. The sample's time point: longitudinal time-point 2. Sample: PBMCs. These receptors were obtained from a female donor with HTLV-1-associated myelopathy (HAM/TSP).

The gene calls are TRBV5-1 and TRBJ1-5; no reliable D call. The CDR3 covers 15 residues. Per germline, CDR1 SGHRS and CDR2 YFSETQ. Between the trimmed V and J ends, which lost 4 bases and 2 bases, there was a span of 13 bases. The CDR3 DNA sequence: TGCGCCAGCAGCCCCAGACCCGAGGGCAATCAGCCCCAGCATTTT. It specifies CASSPRPEGNQPQHF.

This clonotype was seen repeatedly, ten times or more. The chain is built from TRBV5-1 and TRBJ2-6, with D perhaps TRBD2 (6 bases). With 0 bases removed from V and 2 bases from J, the gap between germline ends came to 9 bases. The germline V gene encodes CDR1 SGHRS and CDR2 YFSETQ. CDR3 size: 16 residues. CDR3 amino acids: CASSLASGAGANVLTF. For the CDR3, the DNA is TGCGCCAGCAGCTTGGCCTCGGGGGCTGGGGCCAACGTCCTGACTTTC.

This clonotype was detected many times. CDR3 in amino acids: CASIIAGGRDEQFF. The DNA for the CDR3 is TGTGCCAGTATCATAGCGGGGGGGCGGGATGAGCAGTTCTTC. V and J are TRBV7-9 and TRBJ2-1; 11 bases agree with TRBD2. CDR1 SEHNR and CDR2 FQNEAQ come from the germline V gene (reference sequence). This CDR3 comprises 14 residues. The trim removed 9 bases at V and 8 bases at J, leaving 9 bases unmatched.

This chain uses TRBV9 with TRBJ2-7; D not certain. The V end lost 0 bases, the J end lost 12 bases, and 16 bases lay between the germline ends. CDR3 length equals 13 residues. Germline CDR1 and CDR2: SGDLS and YYNGEE. DNA of the CDR3: TGTGCCAGCAGCGTAGAGGCTTTGGGCCCCCCGTACTTC. Residues: CASSVEALGPPYF. The entire variable domain, with the rest obtained from reference TRBV9 and TRBJ2-7, is as follows: DSGVTQTPKHLITATGQRVTLRCSPRSGDLSVYWYQQSLDQGLQFLIQYYNGEERAKGNILERFSAQQFPDLHSELNLSSLELGDSALYFCASSVEALGPPYFGPGTRLTVT.

To note about this clonotype: Given a much more abundant clone one base away, this may be a read error. The chain has TRBV5-5 and TRBJ1-5; no firm D call. Germline values: CDR1 SGHKS, CDR2 YYEKEE (reference sequence). The CDR3 is made up of 14 amino acids. Trimming cost V 2 bases and J 7 bases, with 13 bases left between them. The CDR3 nucleotides are TGTGCCAGCAGCTTCGGGCAGACGGGCCAGCCCCAGCATTTT. Translated, it gives CASSFGQTGQPQHF.

As regards this clonotype: A much larger clone differs by one base, so this may be a read error. The chain employs TRBV5-1 and TRBJ2-3; D remains unclear. The CDR3 has 13 residues. CDR1 SGHRS and CDR2 YFSETQ come from the germline V gene. CDR3: CAGSTDLTDTQYF. CDR3 sequence (DNA): TGCGCCGGCAGCACGGACCTCACAGATACGCAGTATTTT.

This clonotype showed up many times. The V and J genes are TRBV7-7 and TRBJ2-5; D call uncertain. The CDR3 loop spans 13 amino acids. Germline CDR1 and CDR2: SSHAT and FNYEAQ (reference sequence). Trimming shortened V by 4 bases and J by 3 bases, and 9 bases separated the two germline ends. Here the CDR3 reads CASSSSGKETQYF. DNA for the CDR3: TGTGCCAGCAGCTCTTCCGGAAAAGAGACCCAGTACTTC. The complete variable domain, with remaining parts taken from reference TRBV7-7 and TRBJ2-5, reads GAGVSQSPRYKVTKRGQDVTLRCDPISSHATLYWYQQALGQGPEFLTYFNYEAQPDKSGLPSDRFSAERPEGSISTLTIQRTEQRDSAMYRCASSSSGKETQYFGPGTRLLVL.

Many counts were recorded for this clonotype. The chain is built from TRBV5-1 and TRBJ2-7, with TRBD1 identical over 7 bases. Germline assignment: CDR1 SGHRS and CDR2 YFSETQ. Unmatched junction bases numbered 6, after V lost 3 bases and J lost 0 bases. The CDR3 contains 15 residues. The CDR3 is CASSSPGQSSYEQYF. CDR3 coding DNA: TGCGCCAGCAGCTCACCGGGACAGAGCTCCTACGAGCAGTACTTC. The full variable domain, in which reference TRBV5-1 and TRBJ2-7 provide the parts outside the CDR3, is KAGVTQTPRYLIKTRGQQVTLSCSPISGHRSVSWYQQTPGQGLQFLFEYFSETQRNKGNFPGRFSGRQFSNSRSEMNVSTLELGDSALYLCASSSPGQSSYEQYFGPGTRLTVT.

This clonotype was counted at least ten times. The gene calls are TRBV12-3 or TRBV12-4 and TRBJ2-7; D unclear. Trimming pared 3 bases from V and 0 bases from J, leaving 6 bases between. This CDR3 region has 13 residues. The CDR3 region is CASSFLSSYEQYF. In DNA form, the CDR3 reads TGTGCCAGCAGTTTCCTTAGCTCCTACGAGCAGTACTTC.

With respect to this clonotype: A much larger clone sits a single nucleotide away, making a read error possible. The rearrangement links TRBV7-7 to TRBJ2-2; 7 bases fit TRBD2. The CDR3 has 13 residues. Germline V gene sequence: CDR1 SSHAT, CDR2 FNYEAQ (reference sequence). The CDR3 nucleotides are TGTGCCAGCAGCCGGGGGGTGACCGGGGAGCGGTTTTTT. Translated: CASSRGVTGERFF.

This clonotype was detected ten times or more. This chain uses TRBV10-3 with TRBJ2-3, with D uncertain. V dropped 0 bases and J dropped 0 bases, with 10 bases sitting between them. Germline loops: CDR1 ENHRY, CDR2 SYGVKD. This CDR3 has 16 residues. CDR3 nucleotide sequence: TGTGCCATCAGTGAGTCGAGCCAGCCTAGCACAGATACGCAGTATTTT. Encoded protein: CAISESSQPSTDTQYF.

This clonotype has ten or more counts. The V gene is TRBV10-2, the J gene TRBJ2-5; D unresolved. V lost 4 bases, J lost 5 bases, and 5 bases lay in between. The CDR3 sequence is 11 residues long. In germline, CDR1 is WSHSY, CDR2 SAAADI. CDR3 loop: CASSALETQYF. The CDR3 nucleotides are TGCGCCAGCAGTGCGCTGGAGACCCAGTACTTC.

Notes on this clonotype: Because it lacks the conserved phenylalanine or tryptophan at the end, this CDR3 is likely a read error. The chain combines TRBV7-2 with TRBJ2-3; 10 positions match TRBD2. After removal of 4 bases from V and 4 bases from J, the junction contained 11 bases not matched to a gene. CDR1 and CDR2 from the germline V gene are SGHTA and FQGNSA. CDR3 length equals 17 residues. CDR3 DNA: TGTGCCAGCAGCTCAAGCGGGGGGGCCCTTCTTTCAGATACGCAGTATGTT. It specifies CASSSSGGALLSDTQYV.

This clonotype was counted ten times or more. The CDR3 is CSAREGGAETQYF. CDR3 nucleotides: TGCAGTGCTAGAGAAGGGGGCGCTGAGACCCAGTACTTC. The V gene is TRBV20-1, the J gene TRBJ2-5; 7 bases align to TRBD1. Unmatched junction bases numbered 3, after V lost 0 bases and J lost 5 bases. The CDR3 is 13 residues long. Germline V gene lookup returns CDR1 DFQATT and CDR2 SNEGSKA (reference sequence).

The gene calls are TRBV7-9 and TRBJ1-4; maybe TRBD1 (5 bases). V lost 4 bases, J lost 3 bases, and 21 bases lay in between. Per the germline V gene, CDR1 is SEHNR and CDR2 is FQNEAQ (reference sequence). This CDR3 region has 18 residues. CDR3 in amino acids: CASSSTDRVVGPNEKLFF. CDR3 in DNA: TGTGCCAGCAGCTCTACAGACAGAGTCGTGGGTCCTAATGAAAAACTGTTTTTT.

About this clonotype: Since a much larger clone is just one base distant, this may be a read error. The chain employs TRBV15 and TRBJ2-3, with a tentative D call TRBD2 (6 bases). This CDR3 has 16 amino acids. Germline V gene data show CDR1 as LNHNV and CDR2 as YYDKDF (reference sequence). CDR3 protein: CATRRDSGEPTDTQYF. DNA for the CDR3: TGTGCTACCAGAAGAGATTCGGGGGAGCCCACAGATACGCAGTATTTT.

This clonotype was recorded many times. J is TRBJ2-2 and V is TRBV7-6; the D is unclear. Per the germline V gene, CDR1 is SGHVS and CDR2 is FNYEAQ. Between the trimmed V and J ends, which lost 3 bases and 3 bases, there was a span of 2 bases. CDR3 length: 12 amino acids. CDR3: CASSFDTGELFF. For the CDR3, the DNA is TGTGCCAGCAGCTTTGACACCGGGGAGCTGTTTTTT. The variable domain in full, completed from reference TRBV7-6 and TRBJ2-2, reads GAGVSQSPRYKVTKRGQDVALRCDPISGHVSLYWYRQALGQGPEFLTYFNYEAQQDKSGLPNDRFSAERPEGSISTLTIQRTEQRDSAMYRCASSFDTGELFFGEGSRLTVL.

This clonotype was seen at least ten times. The chain employs TRBV4-1 and TRBJ1-6; TRBD1 might be the D (6 bases). Germline V lookup: CDR1 MGHRA, CDR2 YSYEKL. This CDR3 has 18 residues. Trimming left V 2 bases short and J 6 bases short, with 20 bases between. CDR3 loop: CASSQTHRSGATNSPLHF. The DNA of the CDR3 is TGCGCCAGCAGCCAAACCCATCGGTCGGGGGCTACTAATTCACCCCTCCACTTT.

CDR3 sequence: CASSSSGANTQYF. CDR3 in DNA: TGTGCCAGCAGTTCTTCCGGCGCGAATACGCAGTATTTT. This rearrangement joins TRBV12-3 or TRBV12-4 to TRBJ2-3, with no clear D. The ends were cut back, 4 bases at V and 7 bases at J, with 12 bases in the middle. This CDR3 has 13 residues.